Listed here are 14 T cell receptor beta chains from one sample, sequenced in a study of cytomegalovirus exposure and HLA in healthy donors (TCRdb year 2017). Libraries were made using the immunoSEQ multiplex PCR assay. For the multiplex PCR, a mixture combining 60 forward primers for TCR Vbeta segments and 13 reverse primers for TCR Jbeta segments was used. TCRdb obtained this table from immuneACCESS and retained in-frame rearrangements with V and J assigned. These tables miss some clones; where compared with another copy, unresolved V genes account for less than half of the shortfall, and the remainder is unexplained. The sample table lists about 98,000 clones, over 80% of them with a count of one. The leading ten clones occupy roughly 3.8% of the sample. The sample taken for sequencing was PBMCs. The source is a female donor in good health and CMV-seropositive.

The DNA of the CDR3 is TGTGCCAGCAGCGGACAGAGCACAGATACGCAGTATTTT. Amino acids: CASSGQSTDTQYF. The chain is built from TRBV27 and TRBJ2-3; possibly TRBD1 for D (6 bases). The CDR3 has 13 residues. Germline assignment: CDR1 MNHEY and CDR2 SMNVEV (reference sequence). The germline V and J ends were trimmed by 6 bases and 0 bases, with 7 bases remaining between them.

The chain has TRBV5-1 and TRBJ2-7; 9 nucleotides agree with TRBD1. Germline CDR1 and CDR2: SGHRS and YFSETQ. Trimming at V came to 0 bases and at J to 5 bases, leaving 6 bases not matched to a gene. There are 15 residues in the CDR3. The CDR3 DNA reads TGCGCCAGCAGCTTGGCGGGACAGGGTTTCGACGAGCAGTACTTC. This sequence encodes CASSLAGQGFDEQYF.

The rearrangement uses TRBV10-1 and TRBJ2-7; 11 nucleotides line up with TRBD2. The germline V gene encodes CDR1 WNHNN and CDR2 SYGVQD (reference sequence). V shed 6 bases, J shed 3 bases, and the junction held 4 bases outside the gene matches. There are 14 residues in the CDR3. Written as DNA, the CDR3 is TGCGCCAGCAGGTGGACTAGCGGGTTCTACGAGCAGTACTTC. Translated, it gives CASRWTSGFYEQYF.

The chain links TRBV6-1 to TRBJ1-2, with D possibly being TRBD1 (6 bases). Trimming shortened V by 4 bases and J by 3 bases, and 12 bases separated the two germline ends. Germline values: CDR1 MNHNS, CDR2 SASEGT. The CDR3 contains 14 residues. CDR3 nucleotides: TGTGCCAGCAGTGCTGGACAGCTCTACTATGGCTACACCTTC. Amino acid sequence: CASSAGQLYYGYTF.

The chain combines TRBV4-1 with TRBJ1-1; weak D call: TRBD1 (6 bases). Germline V gene lookup returns CDR1 MGHRA and CDR2 YSYEKL. CDR3 length: 15 residues. The V gene lost 7 bases and the J gene lost 1 base, with 16 bases spanning the gap. The CDR3 region has the DNA TGCGCCAGCATAACAGGGCCGGAGCAGAACACTGAAGCTTTCTTT. This encodes CASITGPEQNTEAFF.

CDR3 protein: CASTLDRGLNTEAFF. CDR3 sequence (DNA): TGTGCCAGTACCCTAGACAGGGGACTGAACACTGAAGCTTTCTTT. The V call is TRBV2, the J call TRBJ1-1, with 8 bases identical to TRBD1. Germline V gives CDR1 SNHLY, CDR2 FYNNEI. The V segment lost 9 bases and the J segment 0 bases; nucleotides outside the gene matches: 9. This CDR3 comprises 15 residues.

In its sample, this clone was seen once. The rearrangement links TRBV5-6 to TRBJ1-5, with 9 bases aligning to TRBD1. This CDR3 is 16 amino acids long. J gave up 0 bases and V 4 bases, and 5 bases lay outside the gene matches. Germline CDR1 reads SGHDT; CDR2 reads YYEEEE. The CDR3 DNA reads as TGTGCCAGCAGCCGGACAGGGGCAGATAGCAATCAGCCCCAGCATTTT. This gives the protein CASSRTGADSNQPQHF.

The chain is built from TRBV2 and TRBJ2-7; 9 bases line up with TRBD2. V dropped 4 bases and J dropped 3; count of bases not matched to a gene: 10. CDR1 and CDR2 (germline): SNHLY, FYNNEI. The CDR3 contains 16 residues. Here the CDR3 DNA reads TGTGCCAGCAGTGTACTGAGGGCTAGCGGGATCTACGAGCAGTACTTC. It codes for CASSVLRASGIYEQYF.

V gene TRBV5-4 combines with J gene TRBJ1-2; D remains unclear. The CDR3 is made up of 14 amino acids. Trimming took off 0 bases at V and 5 bases at J, with 11 bases between the two ends. Germline lookup yields CDR1 SGHNT and CDR2 YYREEE (reference sequence). CDR3 nucleotide sequence: TGTGCCAGCAGCTTGGATCGGGCGGGGTATGGCTACACCTTC. Its protein is CASSLDRAGYGYTF.

The chain carries TRBV7-2 and TRBJ1-2, with D perhaps matching TRBD1 (5 bases). Deletions cut 5 bases from V and 6 bases from J, with 19 bases between. Germline V gene data show CDR1 as SGHTA and CDR2 as FQGNSA. This CDR3 is built from 15 residues. The DNA of the CDR3 is TGTGCCAGCAGCCAGGGAGGCAGTTGGAGGGATGGCTACACCTTC. Translating it yields CASSQGGSWRDGYTF.

The chain joins TRBV28 to TRBJ2-7; TRBD1 is a possible D gene (6 bases). The CDR3 contains 13 residues. CDR1 and CDR2 (germline): MDHEN, SYDVKM. The V end was cut by 2 bases, the J end by 2 bases, with 7 bases between. This CDR3 is CASSLGGTYEQYF. Written as DNA, the CDR3 is TGTGCCAGCAGTTTAGGGGGCACCTACGAGCAGTACTTC.

The CDR3 DNA reads TGTGCCAGCAGCTTAGGGGGCATTCAGCCCCAGCATTTT. It is translated as CASSLGGIQPQHF. J is TRBJ1-5 and V is TRBV7-9, with D possibly TRBD1 on 5 matching bases. The CDR3 contains 13 residues. The V gene lost 1 base and the J gene lost 6 bases, with 7 bases spanning the gap. Germline CDR1 reads SEHNR; CDR2 reads FQNEAQ (reference sequence).

The chain is built from TRBV6-5 and TRBJ1-1; 7 nucleotides agree with TRBD1. This CDR3 is built from 14 residues. V lost 7 bases, J lost 0 bases, and 5 bases stayed unmatched. Germline loops: CDR1 MNHEY, CDR2 SVGAGI. CDR3 sequence reads: CASTPTGLNTEAFF. The CDR3, as DNA: TGTGCCAGCACCCCGACAGGGCTGAACACTGAAGCTTTCTTT.

V and J are TRBV6-4 and TRBJ1-1; D might be TRBD1 (5 bases). This CDR3 has 14 residues. CDR1 is MRHNA, CDR2 SNTAGT, per germline. Trimming removed 5 bases from V and 3 bases from J, with 13 bases in between. CDR3 sequence reads: CASSLGLGDTEAFF. CDR3 sequence (DNA): TGTGCCAGCAGTTTGGGACTTGGCGACACTGAAGCTTTCTTT.